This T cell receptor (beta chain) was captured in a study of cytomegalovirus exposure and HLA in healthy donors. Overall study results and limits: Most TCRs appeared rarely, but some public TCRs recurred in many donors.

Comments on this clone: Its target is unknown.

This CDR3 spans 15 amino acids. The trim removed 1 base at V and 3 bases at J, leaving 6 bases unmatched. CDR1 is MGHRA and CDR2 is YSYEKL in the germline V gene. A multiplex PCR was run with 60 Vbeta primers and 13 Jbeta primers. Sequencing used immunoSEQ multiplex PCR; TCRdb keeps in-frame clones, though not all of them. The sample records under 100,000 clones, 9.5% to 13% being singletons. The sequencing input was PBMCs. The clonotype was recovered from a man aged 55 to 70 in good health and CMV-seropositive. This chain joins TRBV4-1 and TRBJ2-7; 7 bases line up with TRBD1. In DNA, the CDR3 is TGCGCCAGCAGCCAAGGGTACGACAGGGACTACGAGCAGTACTTC. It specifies CASSQGYDRDYEQYF.